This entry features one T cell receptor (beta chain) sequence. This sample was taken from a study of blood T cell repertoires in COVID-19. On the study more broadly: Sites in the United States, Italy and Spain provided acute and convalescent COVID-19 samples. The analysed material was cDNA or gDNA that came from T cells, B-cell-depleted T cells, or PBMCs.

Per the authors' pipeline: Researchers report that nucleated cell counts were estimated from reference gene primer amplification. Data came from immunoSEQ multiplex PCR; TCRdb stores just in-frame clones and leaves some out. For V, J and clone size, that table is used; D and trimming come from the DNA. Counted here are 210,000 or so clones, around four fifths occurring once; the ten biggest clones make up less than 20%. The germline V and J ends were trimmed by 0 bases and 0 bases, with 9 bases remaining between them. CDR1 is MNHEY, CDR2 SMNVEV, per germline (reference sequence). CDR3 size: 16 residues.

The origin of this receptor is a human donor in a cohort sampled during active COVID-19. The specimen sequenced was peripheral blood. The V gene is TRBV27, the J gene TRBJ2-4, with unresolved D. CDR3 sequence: CASSLSQIIAKNIQYF. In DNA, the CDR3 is TGTGCCAGCAGTTTATCCCAGATAATAGCCAAAAACATTCAGTACTTC.